Listed here are 8 T cell receptor beta chains from one sample, sequenced in a study of cytomegalovirus exposure and HLA in healthy donors. Researchers ran the PCR with 60 Vbeta and 13 Jbeta primers. Produced via immunoSEQ multiplex PCR; TCRdb's table is partial and in-frame only. The table shows 72,000 or so clones, with 70% to 75% occurring only once. The sequenced sample consisted of PBMCs. These receptors all stem from a human donor in good health.

This rearrangement joins TRBV5-3 to TRBJ2-7; D is possibly TRBD2 (5 bases). TRBV5-3 is placed among ORFs of uncertain function. This CDR3 comprises 12 residues. The ends were cut back, 3 bases at V and 2 bases at J, with 6 bases in the middle. CDR3 sequence reads: CARSSGTYEQYF. In DNA form, the CDR3 reads TGTGCCAGAAGCTCCGGGACCTACGAGCAGTACTTC.

This chain connects TRBV7-2 to TRBJ1-5, with D unresolved. Germline lookup yields CDR1 SGHTA and CDR2 FQGNSA. The germline V and J ends were trimmed by 5 bases and 2 bases, with 13 bases remaining between them. The CDR3 is 15 residues long. CDR3 DNA: TGTGCCAGCAGCCCAGGACTTACACGCAATCAGCCCCAGCATTTT. Its protein product is CASSPGLTRNQPQHF.

V gene TRBV6-6 combines with J gene TRBJ2-7; TRBD1 is a possible D gene (6 bases). The CDR3 sequence is 15 residues long. V lost 5 bases to trimming and J lost 3 bases, with 17 bases between them. The germline gives CDR1 MNHNY, CDR2 SVGAGI (reference sequence). This CDR3 reads CASSKQGGPLYEQYF. CDR3 nucleotides: TGTGCCAGCAGTAAACAGGGTGGTCCGCTCTACGAGCAGTACTTC.

CDR3 nucleotide sequence: TGTGCCAGCAGCTTCGCTAGCGGGATGTACAATGAGCAGTTCTTC. Amino acid sequence: CASSFASGMYNEQFF. J is TRBJ2-1 and V is TRBV5-4, with 9 bases aligning to TRBD2. Trimming took 2 bases from V and 4 from J; bases not matched to a gene: 4. Germline lookup yields CDR1 SGHNT and CDR2 YYREEE (reference sequence). This CDR3 is built from 15 residues.

The chain links TRBV4-2 to TRBJ1-1, with D possibly being TRBD1 (6 bases). The CDR3 contains 15 residues. Germline lookup yields CDR1 LGHNA and CDR2 YNFKEQ. V lost 5 bases, J lost 4 bases, and 17 bases lay in between. CDR3 region: CASSSMGAGVTEAFF. In nucleotides, the CDR3 is TGTGCCAGCAGCTCTATGGGGGCAGGGGTCACTGAAGCTTTCTTT.

The chain combines TRBV18 with TRBJ1-1; D may be TRBD1 (5 bases). Germline V gives CDR1 KGHSH, CDR2 LQKENI. This CDR3 comprises 14 residues. Trimming stripped 5 bases from V and 1 base from J, with 11 bases between. The CDR3 here is CASSDGGGNTEAFF. DNA of the CDR3: TGTGCCAGCTCAGACGGGGGGGGGAACACTGAAGCTTTCTTT.

This chain links TRBV5-1 with TRBJ2-5; 9 bases align to TRBD1. Trimming at V came to 3 bases and at J to 4 bases, leaving 10 bases not matched to a gene. Germline V gene sequence: CDR1 SGHRS, CDR2 YFSETQ. This CDR3 has 16 amino acids. The CDR3 spells CASSWGRDRERETQYF. CDR3 sequence (DNA): TGCGCCAGCAGCTGGGGAAGGGACAGGGAGAGAGAGACCCAGTACTTC.

In this sample, this clone turned up a few times. The V and J genes are TRBV25-1 and TRBJ2-3; D remains ambiguous. This CDR3 has 14 amino acids. The ends were cut back, 5 bases at V and 1 base at J, with 10 bases in the middle. Germline assignment: CDR1 MGHDK and CDR2 SYGVNS. The CDR3 nucleotides are TGTGCCAGCAGTCCCCATAGTCGCACAGATACGCAGTATTTT. It translates to CASSPHSRTDTQYF.